This T cell receptor (beta chain) was documented in a study of cytomegalovirus exposure and HLA in healthy donors. The CDR3 is 18 residues long. Per the germline V gene, CDR1 is PRHDT and CDR2 is FYEKMQ (reference sequence). Trimming removed 7 bases from V and 5 bases from J; junction bases left unmatched: 22. PCR amplification relied on 60 Vbeta primers (plus 13 Jbeta primers). The repertoire was sequenced with immunoSEQ multiplex PCR; TCRdb's copy has only in-frame clones and lacks some. The table has approximately 170,000 clones, around 80% seen once; the top ten hold 7%. The sequence derives from a woman aged 40 to 50 in good health and CMV-seropositive. This sequence joins TRBV13 and TRBJ2-7, with 8 bases lining up with TRBD2. The material sequenced was PBMCs. The chain's CDR3 is CASTSSRKTSDFTNEQYF. CDR3 in DNA: TGTGCCAGCACCTCCTCACGTAAGACTAGCGATTTTACCAACGAGCAGTACTTC.